These T cell receptor beta chains were read from a single sample in a study of CD8 T cells in ankylosing spondylitis. One entry per CDR3 protein results from TCRdb running MiXCR on the 5' RACE reads. The sample yields 80,000 to 90,000 distinct CDR3 sequences, around 25% seen once. Sequencing input: blood, either unsorted or a sorted T cell fraction (not recorded which). The source of these receptors is a male donor with ankylosing spondylitis or in good health (not recorded which). CDR3s include the opening cysteine and the closing phenylalanine or tryptophan. D genes are given only for firm matches. Only part of the rows carry a size: once, few, many, or a class if the clone is expanded.

clone size,J gene,V gene,D gene,CDR3 protein,CDR3 DNA
NA,TRBJ2-3,TRBV20-1,TRBD1,CSARGDRAKDTQYF,TGCAGTGCTAGAGGGGACAGGGCCAAAGATACGCAGTATTTT
few,TRBJ1-5,TRBV20-1,NA,CSANRQRNINQPQHF,TGCAGTGCTAACAGACAGCGCAACATCAATCAGCCCCAGCATTTT
NA,TRBJ2-1,TRBV4-2,NA,CASSQDGGYNEQFF,TGTGCCAGCAGCCAAGATGGGGGATACAATGAGCAGTTCTTC
few,TRBJ1-1,TRBV20-1,NA,CSARIPGMTEAFF,TGCAGTGCTAGAATCCCGGGGATGACTGAAGCTTTCTTT
NA,TRBJ2-1,TRBV4-1,NA,CASSQDRDPDGKQFF,TGCGCCAGCAGCCAAGATCGGGACCCCGATGGAAAGCAGTTCTTC
NA,TRBJ2-3,TRBV2,NA,CASSVLDGTDTQYF,TGTGCCAGCAGTGTGCTAGATGGCACAGATACGCAGTATTTT
few,TRBJ2-7,TRBV28,TRBD2,CASIPYTSGSRVSSYEQYF,TGTGCCAGCATACCCTATACTAGCGGGAGTCGTGTTTCCTCCTACGAGCAGTACTTC
few,TRBJ1-5,TRBV15,NA,CATSRPPIGNQPQHF,TGTGCCACCAGCAGACCCCCAATAGGGAATCAGCCCCAGCATTTT
NA,TRBJ1-2,TRBV12-3/TRBV12-4,TRBD1,CASSPTGAYGYTF,TGTGCCAGCAGCCCAACAGGGGCCTATGGCTACACCTTC
few,TRBJ1-4,TRBV27,NA,CASSLGTGWKLFF,TGTGCCAGCAGTTTAGGCACGGGTTGGAAACTGTTTTTT
NA,TRBJ1-2,TRBV29-1,NA,CSVEVNSAVGYTF,TGCAGCGTTGAAGTAAATAGCGCGGTTGGCTACACCTTC
many,TRBJ1-2,TRBV5-1,TRBD1,CASSPLTGNRGGYTF,TGCGCCAGCAGCCCTCTGACAGGGAATCGTGGTGGCTACACCTTC
NA,TRBJ1-5,TRBV5-8,NA,CASSPFGRGNQPQHF,TGTGCCAGCAGCCCTTTCGGCAGAGGCAATCAGCCCCAGCATTTT
NA,TRBJ1-3,TRBV20-1,NA,CSARTEIHGNTIYF,TGCAGTGCTAGAACAGAAATCCATGGAAACACCATATATTTT
NA,TRBJ2-2,TRBV28,TRBD1,CAATGQGNTGELFF,TGTGCTGCAACCGGACAGGGGAACACCGGGGAGCTGTTTTTT
many,TRBJ2-5,TRBV18,NA,CASSPPRAAEETQYF,TGTGCCAGCTCACCACCGAGGGCAGCAGAAGAGACCCAGTACTTC
NA,TRBJ1-1,TRBV12-3/TRBV12-4,NA,CASSVTSGGGEAFF,TGTGCCAGCAGTGTAACTTCGGGGGGTGGTGAAGCTTTCTTT
many,TRBJ2-7,TRBV20-1,TRBD2,CSARLWREGPEQYF,TGCAGTGCTAGATTGTGGCGGGAGGGCCCCGAGCAGTACTTC
once,TRBJ2-7,TRBV5-1,TRBD2,CASSLHGGSARDEQYF,TGCGCCAGCAGCCTCCACGGCGGGAGCGCGAGGGACGAGCAGTACTTC
NA,TRBJ1-4,TRBV7-6,NA,CASSPQVGGEKLFF,TGTGCCAGCAGCCCCCAGGTGGGGGGTGAAAAACTGTTTTTT
few,TRBJ1-1,TRBV6-5,NA,CASSYSSNGAEAFF,TGTGCCAGCAGTTACTCGAGTAACGGGGCTGAAGCTTTCTTT
few,TRBJ1-3,TRBV20-1,TRBD1,CSASDIQGAGNTIYF,TGCAGTGCTAGTGACATTCAGGGGGCTGGAAACACCATATATTTT
few,TRBJ1-2,TRBV9,TRBD1,CASSVGTVGGYTF,TGTGCCAGCAGCGTCGGGACAGTAGGTGGCTACACCTTC
NA,TRBJ2-5,TRBV5-6,NA,CASSLLSDGIETQYF,TGTGCCAGCAGCTTGCTAAGCGACGGCATAGAGACCCAGTACTTC
few,TRBJ1-5,TRBV20-1,NA,CSARGSRVNQPQHF,TGCAGTGCTAGGGGTAGCAGGGTGAATCAGCCCCAGCATTTT
NA,TRBJ2-2,TRBV29-1,NA,CSGLGYTGELFF,TGCAGCGGCCTTGGGTACACCGGGGAGCTGTTTTTT
few,TRBJ1-1,TRBV15,NA,CATSRGLVGTEAFF,TGTGCCACCAGCAGAGGACTGGTGGGCACTGAAGCTTTCTTT
NA,TRBJ1-1,TRBV18,NA,CASSPDSYTEAFF,TGTGCCAGCTCACCAGACAGCTACACTGAAGCTTTCTTT
NA,TRBJ1-4,TRBV9,NA,CASSVAGTQEKLFF,TGTGCCAGCAGCGTAGCCGGGACCCAAGAAAAACTGTTTTTT
NA,TRBJ2-5,TRBV12-3/TRBV12-4,NA,CASSQAETQYF,TGTGCCAGCAGTCAGGCGGAGACCCAGTACTTC
once,TRBJ1-1,TRBV3-1,NA,CASSQNIQTEAFF,TGTGCCAGCAGCCAAAACATTCAGACTGAAGCTTTCTTT
few,TRBJ2-5,TRBV12-3/TRBV12-4,NA,CASSRTGPETQYF,TGTGCCAGCAGCCGAACAGGGCCGGAGACCCAGTACTTC
once,TRBJ2-5,TRBV24-1,NA,CATSDAGLGETQYF,TGTGCCACCAGTGATGCAGGGTTAGGGGAGACCCAGTACTTC
NA,TRBJ2-5,TRBV5-1,TRBD1,CASSRTGGEETQYF,TGCGCCAGCAGCAGGACAGGGGGCGAAGAGACCCAGTACTTC
NA,TRBJ2-7,TRBV24-1,NA,CATSDGYEQYF,TGTGCCACCAGTGATGGGTACGAGCAGTACTTC
NA,TRBJ2-1,TRBV2,NA,CASRRQGYNEQFF,TGTGCCAGCCGTCGCCAGGGCTACAATGAGCAGTTCTTC
NA,TRBJ2-1,TRBV6-1,TRBD1,CASSRVQGYNEQFF,TGTGCCAGCAGCCGTGTACAGGGGTACAATGAGCAGTTCTTC
many,TRBJ2-2,TRBV20-1,TRBD2,CSARDILAGNTGELFF,TGCAGTGCTAGAGATATTTTAGCGGGCAACACCGGGGAGCTGTTTTTT
few,TRBJ2-5,TRBV4-2,TRBD2,CASSQGVGTTQKETQYF,TGTGCCAGCAGCCAAGGTGTAGGGACTACCCAAAAAGAGACCCAGTACTTC
NA,TRBJ1-2,TRBV20-1,TRBD1,CSARSGTGGIYGYTF,TGCAGTGCTAGATCAGGGACAGGGGGAATCTATGGCTACACCTTC
few,TRBJ2-6,TRBV6-5,NA,CASSYSFRASGANVLTF,TGTGCCAGCAGTTACTCGTTCCGTGCGTCTGGGGCCAACGTCCTGACTTTC
many,TRBJ1-1,TRBV5-1,NA,CASSLRLTSEAFF,TGCGCCAGCAGCTTGAGGCTGACCTCGGAAGCTTTCTTT
NA,TRBJ1-5,TRBV3-1,NA,CASSQDSAGGQPQHF,TGTGCCAGCAGCCAAGATTCGGCTGGGGGCCAGCCCCAGCATTTT
NA,TRBJ1-1,TRBV18,NA,CASSPRGSETEAFF,TGTGCCAGCTCACCCCGGGGCTCGGAGACTGAAGCTTTCTTT
NA,TRBJ2-1,TRBV20-1,NA,CSARRGWEYNEQFF,TGCAGTGCTAGGAGGGGGTGGGAGTACAATGAGCAGTTCTTC
many,TRBJ1-2,TRBV3-1,TRBD1,CASSDDRGPYGYTF,TGTGCCAGCAGCGACGACAGGGGGCCGTATGGCTACACCTTC
few,TRBJ2-7,TRBV6-1,NA,CASIGRDSYEQYF,TGTGCCAGCATTGGGCGGGACTCCTACGAGCAGTACTTC
NA,TRBJ2-7,TRBV20-1,TRBD2,CSAVLAGGPDEQYF,TGCAGTGCCGTACTAGCGGGAGGGCCCGACGAGCAGTACTTC
NA,TRBJ2-3,TRBV4-1,TRBD1,CASSQEGGTGAYTQYF,TGCGCCAGCAGCCAAGAAGGAGGGACAGGGGCTTATACGCAGTATTTT
few,TRBJ2-7,TRBV19,NA,CASSEQFGYEQYF,TGTGCCAGCTCGGAACAGTTCGGCTACGAGCAGTACTTC
NA,TRBJ2-1,TRBV7-2,NA,CASSVYSFYSYNEQFF,TGTGCCAGCTCAGTCTATTCGTTTTACTCCTACAATGAGCAGTTCTTC
NA,TRBJ2-7,TRBV3-1,NA,CASSQDWGSEQYF,TGTGCCAGCAGCCAAGATTGGGGTTCCGAGCAGTACTTC
NA,TRBJ2-1,TRBV10-3,TRBD2,CAISEGTSGSSYNEQFF,TGTGCCATCAGTGAGGGGACTAGCGGCAGCTCCTACAATGAGCAGTTCTTC
NA,TRBJ2-2,TRBV5-1,NA,CASSLEAQGRTVTGELFF,TGCGCCAGCAGCTTGGAAGCACAAGGGAGGACAGTCACCGGGGAGCTGTTTTTT